These T cell receptor beta chains were read from a single sample in a study of OX40 agonist ivuxolimab in advanced cancers. Only in-frame clones appear in the TCRdb table, and some are missing; sequencing was by immunoSEQ multiplex PCR. The sample contains under 80,000 clones, 65% to 85% of which appear only once. Sequenced here: CD4+ or CD8+ T cells sorted from blood, sampled in a trial of the OX40 agonist ivuxolimab. The receptor set was obtained from an adult with an advanced solid tumor such as melanoma, head and neck, liver or kidney cancer. CDR3s include the opening cysteine and the closing phenylalanine or tryptophan. The order of the fields is J gene, V gene, D gene, clone size, CDR3 DNA, CDR3 protein. A D gene is named only where the DNA matches it firmly. Clone size appears in some rows only: once, few, many, or a class for an expanded clone.

>TRBJ2-2|TRBV19|TRBD2|.
TGTGCCAGTAGTGTAAGCGGGGGCTTGGTCACCGGGGAGCTGTTTTTT
CASSVSGGLVTGELFF
>TRBJ2-2|TRBV6-4|.|.
TGTGCCAGCAGTGACCAGGATGGCGGGGAGCTGTTTTTT
CASSDQDGGELFF
>TRBJ2-7|TRBV4-2|.|.
TGTGCCAGCAGCCAAGATGGGGACCCAACCTACGAGCAGTACTTC
CASSQDGDPTYEQYF
>TRBJ1-1|TRBV6-1|.|.
TGTGCCAGCAGTGAGCCGACAGGAGCTTTCTTT
CASSEPTGAFF
>TRBJ2-2|TRBV6-5|.|.
TGTGCCAGCAGTTACCGACGACTTAACACCGGGGAGCTGTTTTTT
CASSYRRLNTGELFF
>TRBJ2-7|TRBV28|TRBD2|.
TGTGCCAGCAGGCAGCGGGGGGGCCCCTACGAGCAGTACTTC
CASRQRGGPYEQYF
>TRBJ1-6|TRBV2|.|.
TGTGCCAGCAGTGGGTCCAGCTCCTATAATTCACCCCTCCACTTT
CASSGSSSYNSPLHF
>TRBJ2-5|TRBV7-2|TRBD2|.
TGTGCCAGCAGCTTAGTTGGAGCGGGGGGGGAGACCCAGTACTTC
CASSLVGAGGETQYF
>TRBJ2-1|TRBV19|TRBD1|.
TGTGCCAGTAGTATTACGACAGGGGTTCACAATGAGCAGTTCTTC
CASSITTGVHNEQFF
>TRBJ2-7|TRBV19|.|.
TGTGCCAGTAGTATTGTAGGACCCCGGACCCAAACCTACGAGCAGTACTTC
CASSIVGPRTQTYEQYF
>TRBJ1-2|TRBV19|.|.
TGTGCCAGTAGTATAAGGGAAGGATATGGCTACACCTTC
CASSIREGYGYTF
>TRBJ2-7|TRBV21-1|.|.
TGTGCCAGCAGCAGTTGGCGGCCCTACGAGCAGTACTTC
CASSSWRPYEQYF
>TRBJ2-5|TRBV5-4|.|.
TGTGCCAGCAGCTGGGGCTCGGGGGCCAGGGAGACCCAGTACTTC
CASSWGSGARETQYF
>TRBJ2-7|TRBV5-1|.|.
TGCGCCAGCAGCTTGGCCCCCACGGGGTACGAGCAGTACTTC
CASSLAPTGYEQYF
>TRBJ2-1|TRBV7-2|.|once
TGTGCCAGCAGCTTTTCCGGCCTCAATGAGCAGTTCTTC
CASSFSGLNEQFF
>TRBJ1-5|TRBV7-8|.|.
TGTGCCAGCAGCTTAAACTCCCCAAGCAATCAGCCCCAGCATTTT
CASSLNSPSNQPQHF
>TRBJ1-4|TRBV25-1|TRBD1|once
TGTGCCAGCAGTGCGGACAGGGCAACTAATGAAAAACTGTTTTTT
CASSADRATNEKLFF
>TRBJ2-7|TRBV5-1|.|.
TGCGCCAGCAGCTTGTCTACGGGACATTTGGCCTACGAGCAGTACTTC
CASSLSTGHLAYEQYF
>TRBJ2-7|TRBV5-1|TRBD2|.
TGCGCCAGCAGCTTGAGCGGGGCCTACGAGCAGTACTTC
CASSLSGAYEQYF
>TRBJ1-1|TRBV18|TRBD1|.
TGTGCCAGCTCACCGGATACCACCGGGACAGGCGGCTACGAAGCTTTCTTT
CASSPDTTGTGGYEAFF
>TRBJ1-1|TRBV7-6|.|once
TGTGCCAGCAGCTTAGACCCAGGACAGTTGAACACTGAAGCTTTCTTT
CASSLDPGQLNTEAFF
>TRBJ1-2|TRBV6-5|.|.
TGTGCCAGCAGTTACTCATACTGGAGTCATGGCTACACCTTC
CASSYSYWSHGYTF
>TRBJ1-6|TRBV6-1|.|.
TGTGCCAGCAGGGGTGGTTTGGGGGGTAATTCACCCCTCCACTTT
CASRGGLGGNSPLHF
>TRBJ2-7|TRBV5-1|.|.
TGCGCCAGCAGCTTGAGTGGGGTTGACTACGAGCAGTACTTC
CASSLSGVDYEQYF
>TRBJ2-7|TRBV15|.|once
TGTGCCACCAGCATTGACCTCTCCTACGAGCAGTACTTC
CATSIDLSYEQYF
>TRBJ1-1|TRBV19|TRBD1|.
TGTGCCAGTAGTCCCGAAGCGGACAGGGAAGCTTTCTTT
CASSPEADREAFF
>TRBJ2-5|TRBV6-4|.|.
TGTGCCAGCAGCAGGGACCTCCAAGAGACCCAGTACTTC
CASSRDLQETQYF
>TRBJ2-5|TRBV7-2|TRBD2|.
TGTGCCAGCAGCTTAGGTCGTAGCGGGGGGGCATTGTGGGAGACCCAGTACTTC
CASSLGRSGGALWETQYF
>TRBJ2-3|TRBV11-3|TRBD2|.
TGTGCCAGCAGCGTCGGGCGGGGGTACACAGATACGCAGTATTTT
CASSVGRGYTDTQYF
>TRBJ1-3|TRBV7-9|.|once
TGTGCCAGCAGCGGGCTCGGGGGCTCTGGAAACACCATATATTTT
CASSGLGGSGNTIYF
>TRBJ1-3|TRBV18|TRBD1|.
TGTGCCAGCTCACGCAGGGGACAGCCGACTGGAGCTGGAAACACCATATATTTT
CASSRRGQPTGAGNTIYF
>TRBJ1-2|TRBV7-9|TRBD1|.
TGTGCCAGCAGCTTAGGGTGGGACAGGGTACTATCTTCTGGCTACACCTTC
CASSLGWDRVLSSGYTF
>TRBJ2-3|TRBV11-2|.|.
TGTGCCAGCAGCCCAAACACAGATACGCAGTATTTT
CASSPNTDTQYF
>TRBJ1-2|TRBV6-4|TRBD1|.
TGTGCCAGCAGTGTCCAAGGGACAGGGCCCGGAAAGGCCACCTTC
CASSVQGTGPGKATF
>TRBJ1-1|TRBV7-2|TRBD1|.
TGTGCCAGCAGCCCCGGACAGGGGGGCACTGAAGCTTTCTTT
CASSPGQGGTEAFF
>TRBJ1-4|TRBV5-6|.|.
TGTGCCAGCAGCCGTGGGGTGGGGAATGAAAAACTGTTTTTT
CASSRGVGNEKLFF
>TRBJ1-4|TRBV28|TRBD1|once
TGTGCCAGCAGCGATGCAGGGGGACGGGAAAAACTGTTTTTT
CASSDAGGREKLFF
>TRBJ2-1|TRBV10-2|TRBD2|.
TGCGCCAGCAGAGAGCGGGGGAGCCTCTACAATGAGCAGTTCTTC
CASRERGSLYNEQFF
>TRBJ1-5|TRBV28|.|.
TGTGCCAGCACAGTAAACGGAGAACGGCAGCCCCAGCATTTT
CASTVNGERQPQHF
>TRBJ2-3|TRBV9|.|.
TGTGCCAGCAGCGCCGGAGCGGGCGCTTCAGATACGCAGTATTTT
CASSAGAGASDTQYF
>TRBJ2-1|TRBV7-6|TRBD2|.
TGTGCCAGCAGCTTAGCAAGCGGGGGGTACAATGAGCAGTTCTTC
CASSLASGGYNEQFF